These T cell receptor beta chains were read from a single sample in a study of beta chain features in type 1 diabetes. Produced via immunoSEQ multiplex PCR; TCRdb's table is partial and in-frame only. The data show 640,000 or so clones, over 11% seen once. Sequences were obtained from naive CD4+ T cells from blood. The receptors stem from a man aged 18 to 29 with type 1 diabetes. The CDR3 runs from the conserved cysteine through the conserved F or W. The D gene is left open where the match is weak. Part of the rows lack a size; the others show once, few, many or a class for expanded clones.

D,size,V,J,DNA,CDR3
TRBD1,-,TRBV30,TRBJ2-2,TGTGCCTGGGGGCTGACAGGGGGCCCCGGGGAGCTGTTTTTT,CAWGLTGGPGELFF
-,-,TRBV29-1,TRBJ1-1,TGCAGCGTTGGAGTTCAAGAGAACACTGAAGCTTTCTTT,CSVGVQENTEAFF
-,-,TRBV20-1,TRBJ1-1,TGCAGTGCTGGAGGGAACACTGAAGCTTTCTTT,CSAGGNTEAFF
-,few,TRBV6-1,TRBJ2-1,TGTGCCAGCATTCGAATGGGCAGTGGGCAGTTCTTC,CASIRMGSGQFF
-,-,TRBV25-1,TRBJ1-1,TGTGCCAGCAGTGATCAGTGGAACACTGAAGCTTTCTTT,CASSDQWNTEAFF
-,few,TRBV14,TRBJ2-2,TGTGCCAGCAGCCAAGATTACCTAGCCGGGGCCGGGGAGCTGTTTTTT,CASSQDYLAGAGELFF
-,few,TRBV28,TRBJ2-3,TGTGCCAGCAGACTTGGCCATTCAGATACGCAGTATTTT,CASRLGHSDTQYF
-,-,TRBV6-5,TRBJ1-2,TGTGCCAGCAGAGCGGACGGGAACTATGGCTACACCTTC,CASRADGNYGYTF
-,-,TRBV18,TRBJ2-7,TGTGCCAGCTCGAAGGCGAGCTCCTACGAGCAGTACTTC,CASSKASSYEQYF
-,-,TRBV6-5,TRBJ2-6,TGTGCCACCGTGGGGGGCAGGGCTGGGGCCAACGTCCTGACTTTC,CATVGGRAGANVLTF
TRBD1,once,TRBV7-6,TRBJ2-7,TGTGCCAGCAGCTTACGTACAGGGGACTCCTACGAGCAGTACTTC,CASSLRTGDSYEQYF
-,few,TRBV18,TRBJ2-5,TGTGCCAGCTCACCACCTCTAGTCGGGGAGACCCAGTACTTC,CASSPPLVGETQYF
TRBD2,-,TRBV30,TRBJ2-1,TGTGCCTGGACTGCGCAGGGATTTCTAGCGGGAGTTCGCGATGAGCAGTTCTTC,CAWTAQGFLAGVRDEQFF
-,few,TRBV29-1,TRBJ2-3,TGCAGCGTTGAAATCGGGAGGGGGCCTGCGTACACAGATACGCAGTATTTT,CSVEIGRGPAYTDTQYF
TRBD1,few,TRBV25-1,TRBJ2-7,TGTGCCACGACGACAGGGGGAGGCGAGCAGTACTTC,CATTTGGGEQYF
-,-,TRBV30,TRBJ2-2,TGTGCCTGGAGTGGACTCGGGGGCACCGGGGAGCTGTTTTTT,CAWSGLGGTGELFF
-,-,TRBV19,TRBJ2-7,TGTGCCAGTAGTCTCTGGGGGGTAGCACGACGTGAGCAGTACTTC,CASSLWGVARREQYF
TRBD2,-,TRBV6-1,TRBJ2-4,TGTGCCAGCAGTGAATTAGCGGGAGGGGGAAACATTCAGTACTTC,CASSELAGGGNIQYF
-,-,TRBV7-9,TRBJ1-5,TGTGCCAGCAGCCCATCCGCCGACACGAGCAATCAGCCCCAGCATTTT,CASSPSADTSNQPQHF
-,few,TRBV28,TRBJ2-1,TGTGCCAGCAGTTTACCTGGGATAATCGGGTTCTTC,CASSLPGIIGFF
TRBD1,few,TRBV30,TRBJ2-2,TGTGCCTGGAAGGAACAGGGGGGTACCGGGGAGCTGTTTTTT,CAWKEQGGTGELFF
TRBD1,-,TRBV30,TRBJ2-5,TGTGCCTGGAGGGGTACAGGGGGCGCAGATTGGGAAGAGACCCAGTACTTC,CAWRGTGGADWEETQYF
-,-,TRBV7-4,TRBJ2-7,TGTGCCAGCAGCTTTGGGCGGGACTCCATCTACGAGCAGTACTTC,CASSFGRDSIYEQYF
-,-,TRBV28,TRBJ1-1,TGTGCCAGCAGCTCAGGGCAGGCGGGGAGCGCTGAAGCTTTCTTT,CASSSGQAGSAEAFF
-,-,TRBV15,TRBJ1-5,TGTGCCACCAGCAGAGACTTAGCTGGCCGTCAGCCCCAGCATTTT,CATSRDLAGRQPQHF